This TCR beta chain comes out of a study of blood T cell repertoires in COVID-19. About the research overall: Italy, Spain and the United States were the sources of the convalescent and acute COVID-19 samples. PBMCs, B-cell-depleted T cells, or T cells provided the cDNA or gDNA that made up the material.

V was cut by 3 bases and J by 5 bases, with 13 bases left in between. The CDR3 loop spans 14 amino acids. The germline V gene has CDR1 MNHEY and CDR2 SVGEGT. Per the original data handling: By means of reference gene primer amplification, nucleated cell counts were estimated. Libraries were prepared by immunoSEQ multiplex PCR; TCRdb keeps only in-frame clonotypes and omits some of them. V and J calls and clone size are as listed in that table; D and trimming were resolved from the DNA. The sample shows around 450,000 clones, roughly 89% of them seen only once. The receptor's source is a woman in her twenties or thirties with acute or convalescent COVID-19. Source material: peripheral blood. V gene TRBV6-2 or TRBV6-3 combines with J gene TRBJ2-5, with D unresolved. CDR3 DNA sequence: TGTGCCAGCAGTTATCACGCCCCTCGGGAGACCCAGTACTTC. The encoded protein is CASSYHAPRETQYF.